These 24 T cell receptor beta chains came from one sample sequenced in a study of blood T cells in healthy people across ages. A second roughly 6 to 11 cycle PCR used barcoded and J-beta primers. TCRdb called the 5' RACE reads again in MiXCR, with one record for every CDR3 protein. The data hold 600,000 to 1,000,000 distinct CDR3 sequences, with roughly 25% observed a single time. These records were also assigned to another study, of T cells of mothers and their children.

Sequencing input: blood. The origin of the receptors is a boy between 10 and 17 years old in good health.

The table lists this clonotype with a few counts. The V gene is TRBV14, the J gene TRBJ2-1; 7 nucleotides agree with TRBD2. The CDR3 sequence is 15 residues long. Germline V gene data show CDR1 as SGHDN and CDR2 as FVKESK. The ends lost 2 bases at V and 3 bases at J; junction bases unmatched: 4. CDR3 loop: CASSQHRTSYNEQFF. The DNA of the CDR3 is TGTGCCAGCAGCCAACACCGGACTAGCTACAATGAGCAGTTCTTC.

The genes are TRBV2 and TRBJ1-4, with no clear D. CDR1 and CDR2 (germline): SNHLY, FYNNEI. The CDR3 has 15 residues. The germline V and J ends were trimmed by 4 bases and 3 bases, with 12 bases remaining between them. CDR3 protein: CASSVREPPNEKLFF. The CDR3 nucleotides read TGTGCCAGCAGTGTGAGGGAGCCACCTAATGAAAAACTGTTTTTT.

The chain links TRBV7-3 to TRBJ2-5; D is perhaps TRBD1 or TRBD2 (5 bases each). With 6 bases removed from V and 1 base from J, the gap between germline ends came to 21 bases. The CDR3 consists of 17 residues. Germline lookup yields CDR1 SGHTA and CDR2 FQGTGA. The CDR3 DNA reads as TGTGCCAGCAGACAGCCGGGACCCCGGGTGGGCCAAGAGACCCAGTACTTC. This encodes CASRQPGPRVGQETQYF.

This clonotype appeared a few times. The rearrangement links TRBV20-1 to TRBJ2-7, with 8 bases lining up with TRBD2. This CDR3 region has 13 residues. V trimming: 5 bases; J trimming: 5 bases; junction bases outside the gene matches: 8. CDR1 is DFQATT and CDR2 is SNEGSKA in the germline V gene (reference sequence). The chain's CDR3 is CSAGAGGVNEQYF. DNA of the CDR3: TGCAGTGCTGGTGCGGGGGGAGTCAACGAGCAGTACTTC.

The rearrangement joins TRBV3-1 to TRBJ2-1; TRBD2 aligns across 11 bases. Germline CDR1 is LGHDT and CDR2 is YNNKEL (reference sequence). V lost 1 base to trimming and J lost 7 bases; unmatched junction nucleotides: 3. The CDR3 is 15 amino acids. The CDR3 nucleotides read TGTGCCAGCAGCCAAGGTAGCGGGGGGGGAAATGAGCAGTTCTTC. This translates into CASSQGSGGGNEQFF.

This clonotype was seen a handful of times. This rearrangement joins TRBV6-2 or TRBV6-3 to TRBJ2-4; either TRBD1 or TRBD2 may supply D (5 bases each). V gave up 5 bases and J gave up 1 base, with 21 bases separating them. Germline lookup yields CDR1 MNHEY and CDR2 SVGEGT. The CDR3 runs 18 residues. In nucleotides, the CDR3 is TGTGCCAGCAGTCACGGGACCGAGGGCCTGTCGGCCAAAAACATTCAGTACTTC. This codes for CASSHGTEGLSAKNIQYF.

The rearrangement joins TRBV6-6 to TRBJ1-6, with unresolved D. CDR3 length: 16 amino acids. The germline V and J ends were trimmed by 3 bases and 2 bases, with 11 bases remaining between them. Germline lookup yields CDR1 MNHNY and CDR2 SVGAGI (reference sequence). The CDR3: CASSYDSVAYNSPLHF. CDR3 DNA sequence: TGTGCCAGCAGTTATGATTCTGTGGCCTATAATTCACCCCTCCACTTT.

The CDR3 DNA follows: TGTGCCAGCAGCTCTACTAGCGGTCCTCAACAAGAGACCCAGTACTTC. It translates to CASSSTSGPQQETQYF. The V and J genes are TRBV28 and TRBJ2-5; 8 bases agree with TRBD2. The CDR3 covers 16 residues. The J segment lost 2 bases and the V segment lost 6 bases, leaving 11 bases of the junction unmatched. The V gene's germline CDR1 is MDHEN and CDR2 SYDVKM.

J is TRBJ2-7 and V is TRBV29-1; D assignment may be TRBD1 or TRBD2 (5 bases each). Germline V CDR1 and CDR2: SQVTM, ANQGSEA. V lost 4 bases, J lost 1 base, and 17 bases lay in between. This CDR3 has 15 amino acids. The CDR3 sequence: CSVADTGTASYEQYF. The DNA for the CDR3 is TGCAGCGTTGCAGACACCGGGACGGCTTCCTACGAGCAGTACTTC.

The genes are TRBV25-1 and TRBJ2-5, with 8 bases matching TRBD1. CDR1 is MGHDK, CDR2 SYGVNS, per germline. V shed 9 bases and J 1 base; nucleotides not matched to a gene: 7. This CDR3 contains 14 residues. CDR3 amino acids: CASPQGAAQETQYF. CDR3 sequence (DNA): TGTGCCAGTCCTCAGGGGGCCGCCCAAGAGACCCAGTACTTC.

This clonotype was seen a few times. The genes are TRBV7-9 and TRBJ2-1; TRBD1 matches 8 bases. Per the germline V gene, CDR1 is SEHNR and CDR2 is FQNEAQ (reference sequence). V gave up 3 bases and J gave up 6 bases; unmatched junction bases: 7. The length of the CDR3 is 15 residues. Here the CDR3 DNA reads TGTGCCAGCAGCTTCCAGGGGGCGCGGGGCAATGAGCAGTTCTTC. This gives the protein CASSFQGARGNEQFF.

Worth noting for this clonotype: Relative to the germline gene, one junction end is altered; a read error may explain this. CDR3 loop: CASSMEVTYSGVNVLTF. CDR3 in DNA: TGTGCCAGTAGTATGGAGGTTACTTACTCTGGGGTCAACGTCCTGACTTTC. The genes are TRBV19 and TRBJ2-6; TRBD2 is a possible D gene (5 bases). The V gene's germline CDR1 is LNHDA and CDR2 SQIVND (reference sequence). CDR3 length: 17 residues.

This sequence joins TRBV28 and TRBJ2-5; TRBD2 aligns across 9 bases. This CDR3 is built from 15 residues. J gave up 5 bases and V 7 bases, and 11 bases lay outside the gene matches. CDR1 MDHEN and CDR2 SYDVKM come from the germline V gene. The CDR3 DNA follows: TGTGCCAGCAACACTGGGGGACTAGCTGGGGAGACCCAGTACTTC. This gives the protein CASNTGGLAGETQYF.

In this sample, this clonotype turned up a few times. This rearrangement joins TRBV4-3 to TRBJ2-7, with 8 bases fitting TRBD2. The CDR3 extends over 17 amino acids. CDR1 and CDR2 (germline): LGHNA, YSLEER. V shed 0 bases and J 3 bases; nucleotides not matched to a gene: 10. The CDR3 region has the DNA TGCGCCAGCAGCCAAGATTATCGGGGGGGCCCCAACTACGAGCAGTACTTC. Translating gives CASSQDYRGGPNYEQYF.

This clonotype occurred a few times. An end of the junction does not agree with germline; a read error may underlie this. V usage is TRBV7-2 and J usage is TRBJ2-3; possibly TRBD1 or TRBD2 for D (6 bases each). The CDR3 is made up of 15 amino acids. The V gene's germline CDR1 is SGHTA and CDR2 FQGNSA. The CDR3 here is CASSLATGHLDWQYF. For the CDR3, the DNA is TGTGCCAGCAGCCTAGCGACAGGACACCTCGACTGGCAGTATTTT.

The chain is built from TRBV18 and TRBJ2-5, with TRBD2 identical over 13 bases. V trimming: 1 base; J trimming: 5 bases; junction bases outside the gene matches: 10. Germline CDR1 is KGHSH and CDR2 is LQKENI. The CDR3 loop spans 18 amino acids. The CDR3 sequence: CASSPLQGTSGTGETQYF. CDR3 bases: TGTGCCAGCTCACCACTCCAAGGGACTAGCGGGACCGGGGAGACCCAGTACTTC.

This clonotype showed up just a few times. The gene calls are TRBV7-6 and TRBJ1-4, with a possible D match to TRBD1 (6 bases). Trimming removed 5 bases from V and 0 bases from J, with 16 bases in between. The CDR3 totals 17 residues. From germline, CDR1 is SGHVS and CDR2 FNYEAQ. The DNA for the CDR3 is TGTGCCAGCAGCACATCATTACAGGGAGCAACTAATGAAAAACTGTTTTTT. Its translation: CASSTSLQGATNEKLFF.

This clonotype was recorded a few times. This rearrangement joins TRBV27 to TRBJ2-5; 7 bases match TRBD2. Trimming cost V 4 bases and J 5 bases; bases outside gene matches: 7. The CDR3 is 14 residues long. Looked up from germline, CDR1 is MNHEY and CDR2 is SMNVEV (reference sequence). The CDR3 nucleotides are TGTGCCAGCAGTTCCCTACTAGCGCGGGAGACCCAGTACTTC. Protein: CASSSLLARETQYF.

DNA for the CDR3: TGTGCCAGCAGCGTAGTTACCAGGGGGCATGACTCCGAGCAGTACTTC. Amino acids: CASSVVTRGHDSEQYF. V gene TRBV9 combines with J gene TRBJ2-7; 8 bases match TRBD1. The junction had 11 bases not matched to a gene; V was cut back by 0 bases and J by 6 bases. CDR3 size: 16 residues. Germline-derived CDR1 and CDR2 are SGDLS and YYNGEE.

This chain joins TRBV4-3 and TRBJ2-5; 7 positions agree with TRBD1. The CDR3 runs to 15 residues. Per the germline V gene, CDR1 is LGHNA and CDR2 is YSLEER. Unmatched junction bases numbered 6, after V lost 0 bases and J lost 5 bases. The CDR3 nucleotides are TGCGCCAGCAGCCAAGATATGAGGGGGCGGGAGACCCAGTACTTC. It yields the protein CASSQDMRGRETQYF.

The rearrangement uses TRBV20-1 and TRBJ2-1, with unresolved D. V shed 4 bases and J shed 0 bases, with 7 bases lying between them. The CDR3 is 13 amino acids. The germline V gene has CDR1 DFQATT and CDR2 SNEGSKA (reference sequence). The CDR3 loop is CSATESSYNEQFF. In nucleotides, the CDR3 is TGCAGTGCTACAGAGAGCTCCTACAATGAGCAGTTCTTC.

This chain connects TRBV5-1 to TRBJ1-5, with 10 positions matching TRBD1. There are 14 residues in the CDR3. V shed 4 bases and J 7 bases; nucleotides not matched to a gene: 5. Germline lookup yields CDR1 SGHRS and CDR2 YFSETQ. For the CDR3, the DNA is TGCGCCAGCAGCACCGGGACAGGGGTACAGCCCCAGCATTTT. Its translation: CASSTGTGVQPQHF.

The chain couples TRBV4-2 to TRBJ1-4, with no clear D. V was cut by 0 bases and J by 8 bases, with 7 bases left in between. The germline gives CDR1 LGHNA, CDR2 YNFKEQ. The CDR3 contains 13 residues. This CDR3 reads CASSQDVSEKLFF. In DNA form, the CDR3 reads TGTGCCAGCAGCCAAGACGTAAGCGAAAAACTGTTTTTT.

This clonotype was seen a few times. This chain connects TRBV29-1 to TRBJ2-3; 9 bases are a match to TRBD2. CDR3 size: 15 residues. The germline V gene has CDR1 SQVTM and CDR2 ANQGSEA. V dropped 2 bases and J dropped 0; count of bases not matched to a gene: 3. For the CDR3, the DNA is TGCAGCGTTGAAAGGCTAGCGGGGAGCACAGATACGCAGTATTTT. Its protein is CSVERLAGSTDTQYF.